This T cell receptor beta chain was captured in a study of post-analysis software for immune sequencing data. The CDR3 sequence is 16 residues long. Trimming stripped 1 base from V and 0 bases from J, with 9 bases between. The germline V gene has CDR1 KGHDR and CDR2 SFDVKD. Presence of unique molecular identifiers characterized the TCR beta cDNA libraries. TCRdb re-called the PCR reads with MiXCR, one entry per CDR3 protein. The sample lists some 240,000 distinct CDR3 sequences; roughly a third were seen once. About this clonotype itself: The antigen is not known.

Study-wide points: The F measure placed samples prepared in the same batch into strongly shared clusters. Patients had higher frequencies than controls of roughly 5 TRBV segments, including TRBV5-6, TRBV5-1 and TRBV20-1.

This TCR was recovered from a girl aged 5-17 years with multiple sclerosis. The chain combines TRBV24-1 with TRBJ1-5; D not certain. Material: blood. The DNA for the CDR3 is TGTGCCACCAGTGATTTTACGTCTCATAGCAATCAGCCCCAGCATTTT. Residues: CATSDFTSHSNQPQHF.